Each of the 20 T cell receptor beta chains below was sequenced from the same sample in a study of control samples from healthy donors and cancer patients. Clones were read by immunoSEQ multiplex PCR, and TCRdb kept only the in-frame ones, dropping some. The data show 130,000 to 150,000 clones, with over 85% seen just once and around 10% held by the top ten. The specimen sequenced was blood. All receptors come from a man between 25 and 39 years old in good health.

V gene TRBV2 combines with J gene TRBJ2-1, with no clear D. There are 9 residues in the CDR3. Germline V lookup: CDR1 SNHLY, CDR2 FYNNEI. The V end lost 7 bases, the J end lost 5 bases, and 0 bases lay between the germline ends. The CDR3 region has the DNA TGTGCCAGCAACAATGAGCAGTTCTTC. As protein: CASNNEQFF.

The chain carries TRBV11-2 and TRBJ1-4, with a weak D call TRBD1 (5 bases). The CDR3 runs to 16 residues. Germline values: CDR1 SGHAT, CDR2 FQNNGV. The ends were cut back, 3 bases at V and 5 bases at J, with 16 bases in the middle. CDR3 nucleotide sequence: TGTGCCAGCAGCTTCCTCCGGGGGACGCAGAATGAAAAACTGTTTTTT. Its translation: CASSFLRGTQNEKLFF.

The chain combines TRBV24-1 with TRBJ2-1; D may match TRBD1 or TRBD2 (5 bases each). This CDR3 comprises 12 residues. V was cut by 3 bases and J by 13 bases, with 12 bases left in between. Looked up from germline, CDR1 is KGHDR and CDR2 is SFDVKD. CDR3 coding DNA: TGTGCCACCAGTGATGGGGGATTCGATCAGTTCTTC. Translating it yields CATSDGGFDQFF.

A single count supports this clone. J is TRBJ2-7 and V is TRBV28; 7 bases are a match to TRBD2. This CDR3 has 15 amino acids. Germline V lookup: CDR1 MDHEN, CDR2 SYDVKM. V lost 6 bases and J lost 3; bases outside the gene matches: 11. The CDR3 loop is CASREAGPSFYEQYF. For the CDR3, the DNA is TGTGCCAGCAGGGAAGCGGGACCGAGTTTCTACGAGCAGTACTTC.

The J gene is TRBJ2-1, the V gene TRBV18, with 8 bases matching TRBD2. CDR1 and CDR2 from the germline V gene are KGHSH and LQKENI. Trimming cost V 0 bases and J 0 bases; bases outside gene matches: 4. The CDR3 runs 17 residues. The CDR3 loop is CASSPPLAGSSYNEQFF. CDR3 nucleotides: TGTGCCAGCTCACCACCGTTAGCGGGAAGCTCCTACAATGAGCAGTTCTTC.

This chain links TRBV28 with TRBJ1-2; TRBD1 matches at 9 bases. CDR1 is MDHEN, CDR2 SYDVKM, per germline. The ends lost 5 bases at V and 4 bases at J; junction bases unmatched: 5. This CDR3 has 14 residues. The chain's CDR3 is CASSPGTGFYGYTF. In DNA, the CDR3 is TGTGCCAGCAGTCCGGGGACAGGGTTCTATGGCTACACCTTC.

This chain links TRBV18 with TRBJ1-1; D may be TRBD1 (5 bases). Trimming stripped 5 bases from V and 1 base from J, with 14 bases between. The CDR3 covers 15 residues. Germline loops: CDR1 KGHSH, CDR2 LQKENI. The CDR3 spells CASSDLGRKNTEAFF. CDR3 bases: TGTGCCAGCTCAGATTTGGGACGGAAGAACACTGAAGCTTTCTTT.

The chain links TRBV5-1 to TRBJ2-3; TRBD2 aligns across 11 bases. V was pared by 4 bases and J by 2 bases, with 12 bases of the junction left unmatched. The CDR3 is 18 residues long. The germline V gene has CDR1 SGHRS and CDR2 YFSETQ. Here the CDR3 DNA reads TGCGCCAGCAGCCAGGCCTTCGGGGGACTAGCGGTCACAGATACGCAGTATTTT. Its protein is CASSQAFGGLAVTDTQYF.

V is TRBV24-1 and J is TRBJ2-5, with a possible D match to TRBD1 (7 bases). The CDR3 is made up of 15 amino acids. Trimming pared 9 bases from V and 2 bases from J, leaving 18 bases between. Germline V gene sequence: CDR1 KGHDR, CDR2 SFDVKD. The CDR3 here is CATASRGDSQETQYF. The DNA for the CDR3 is TGTGCCACCGCATCCAGGGGGGACAGTCAAGAGACCCAGTACTTC.

V is TRBV2 and J is TRBJ1-2, with a possible D match to TRBD1 (5 bases). CDR1 SNHLY and CDR2 FYNNEI come from the germline V gene. The V and J ends lost 7 bases and 8 bases respectively, with 20 bases between them. The CDR3 spans 14 residues. CDR3 nucleotide sequence: TGTGCCAGCACCCCCTTGTCAGGGTTTCAAGGCTACACCTTC. This codes for CASTPLSGFQGYTF.

The DNA of the CDR3 is TGTGCCTGGAGTTTAGTGGACACCATATATTTT. It is translated as CAWSLVDTIYF. The chain combines TRBV30 with TRBJ1-3; D ambiguous. Germline CDR1 and CDR2: GTSNPN and SVGIG (reference sequence). Between the trimmed V and J ends, which lost 2 bases and 8 bases, there was a span of 7 bases. This CDR3 has 11 residues.

The rearrangement joins TRBV18 to TRBJ2-6; D assignment may be TRBD1 or TRBD2 (6 bases each). The CDR3 extends over 17 amino acids. The V gene lost 2 bases and the J gene lost 0 bases, with 11 bases spanning the gap. CDR1 and CDR2 (germline): KGHSH, LQKENI. The DNA of the CDR3 is TGTGCCAGCTCACCAGCCGGGGGCCTCTCTGGGGCCAACGTCCTGACTTTC. It translates to CASSPAGGLSGANVLTF.

This chain links TRBV5-1 with TRBJ2-1; no reliable D call. V dropped 4 bases and J dropped 0 bases, with 17 bases sitting between them. CDR1 SGHRS and CDR2 YFSETQ come from the germline V gene. The CDR3 loop spans 17 amino acids. The CDR3 bases are TGCGCCAGCAGCCCGTACCCCCGGGCAGGCTCCTACAATGAGCAGTTCTTC. It translates to CASSPYPRAGSYNEQFF.

The chain uses TRBV18 and TRBJ2-5; tentatively, D is TRBD1 (6 bases). Trimming shortened V by 2 bases and J by 3 bases, and 7 bases separated the two germline ends. Germline V CDR1 and CDR2: KGHSH, LQKENI. CDR3 length: 13 amino acids. CDR3 nucleotides: TGTGCCAGCTCACCAAGACAGGAAGAGACCCAGTACTTC. This codes for CASSPRQEETQYF.

The chain carries TRBV6-4 and TRBJ2-3; no reliable D call. Germline CDR1 is MRHNA and CDR2 is SNTAGT. The CDR3 has 14 residues. Trimming took 6 bases from V and 1 from J, leaving 11 bases between them. The DNA for the CDR3 is TGTGCCAGCAGCGTGGCTGGGGGCACAGATACGCAGTATTTT. This translates into CASSVAGGTDTQYF.

This clone was recorded only once. The CDR3 here is CASSLSAITAEAFF. The CDR3, as DNA: TGCGCCAGCAGCTTATCCGCCATAACTGCTGAAGCTTTCTTT. V gene TRBV5-1 combines with J gene TRBJ1-1; no firm D call. The CDR3 runs 14 residues. CDR1 is SGHRS and CDR2 is YFSETQ in the germline V gene. V was cut by 2 bases and J by 6 bases, with 14 bases left in between. The entire variable domain, with the rest obtained from reference TRBV5-1 and TRBJ1-1, is as follows: KAGVTQTPRYLIKTRGQQVTLSCSPISGHRSVSWYQQTPGQGLQFLFEYFSETQRNKGNFPGRFSGRQFSNSRSEMNVSTLELGDSALYLCASSLSAITAEAFFGQGTRLTVV.

The J gene is TRBJ1-5, the V gene TRBV6-6; TRBD1 matches at 7 bases. This CDR3 has 16 residues. CDR1 and CDR2 from the germline V gene are MNHNY and SVGAGI (reference sequence). The V segment lost 1 base and the J segment 4 bases; nucleotides outside the gene matches: 7. CDR3 nucleotide sequence: TGTGCCAGCAGTTACTACCCGGGACAGCGAAATCAGCCCCAGCATTTT. Protein sequence: CASSYYPGQRNQPQHF.

The gene calls are TRBV28 and TRBJ2-5; possible D gene TRBD1, 6 bases. V lost 4 bases to trimming and J lost 2 bases, with 14 bases between them. CDR3 length equals 15 residues. CDR1 is MDHEN, CDR2 SYDVKM, per germline. The CDR3, as DNA: TGTGCCAGCAGTTCGCCGGACAGCCGACAAGAGACCCAGTACTTC. The encoded protein is CASSSPDSRQETQYF.

This chain links TRBV28 with TRBJ2-1; 14 bases match TRBD2. Germline V gives CDR1 MDHEN, CDR2 SYDVKM. V dropped 5 bases and J dropped 9; count of bases not matched to a gene: 6. The CDR3 sequence is 15 residues long. CDR3 protein: CASSRLAGGPVEQFF. Written as DNA, the CDR3 is TGTGCCAGCAGTCGACTAGCGGGAGGGCCAGTTGAGCAGTTCTTC. Based on the CDR3 plus reference TRBV28 and TRBJ2-1, the full variable domain is DVKVTQSSRYLVKRTGEKVFLECVQDMDHENMFWYRQDPGLGLRLIYFSYDVKMKEKGDIPEGYSVSREKKERFSLILESASTNQTSMYLCASSRLAGGPVEQFFGPGTRLTVL.

The CDR3 here is CSASTPSYNEQFF. The CDR3, as DNA: TGCAGTGCTAGTACCCCGTCCTACAATGAGCAGTTCTTC. The chain employs TRBV20-1 and TRBJ2-1; D unresolved. CDR3 length: 13 amino acids. The germline V gene encodes CDR1 DFQATT and CDR2 SNEGSKA (reference sequence). Trimming took off 3 bases at V and 1 base at J, with 7 bases between the two ends.